Detailed here is one T cell receptor (beta chain). Its antigen is as yet unknown. This specimen belongs to a study of shared clonotypes between healthy human individuals. Naive CD8 cells, CD45RO-negative and positively selected for CCR7, excluded terminally differentiated effector memory CD45RA+ cells. Whole-study findings and limits: Owing to a small donor count, the genetic and exposure-history diversity represented was limited.

The length of the CDR3 is 13 residues. Germline CDR1 SEHNR, CDR2 FQNEAQ (reference sequence). Per sorted-subset replicate PCR, input was around 200 ng DNA, representing 30,000 to 35,000 T cell genomes. Clones were sequenced by immunoSEQ multiplex PCR, and TCRdb holds only the in-frame ones, with some missing. The data contain roughly 2,000,000 clones, around 96% of them singletons. V is TRBV7-9 and J is TRBJ2-7, with 9 bases identical to TRBD2. The TCR originated in a man aged 18 to 30 in good health. Sequencing was carried out using naive CD8+ T cells sorted from blood. CDR3 DNA: TGTGCTGGCGGGGGGGCAGCGGACTACGAGCAGTACTTC. Translated: CAGGGAADYEQYF.